Listed here is a single TCR beta chain. The antigen is not known. These data originate in a study of OX40 agonist ivuxolimab in advanced cancers. Generated by immunoSEQ multiplex PCR, the TCRdb table keeps only in-frame clones and is missing some. The sample gives 20,000 to 25,000 clones, about 90% of which show up once; more than 50% is in the top ten. This CDR3 comprises 16 residues. Trimming removed 5 bases from V and 5 bases from J; junction bases left unmatched: 13. The germline gives CDR1 SGHAT, CDR2 FQNNGV. General observations from the study: Both blood CD4+ and CD8+ T cells showed clonal growth by week 6 at 0.1 to 3.0 mg/kg. Fewer expanded clones were found on average in CD4+ than in CD8+ T cells.

The V and J genes are TRBV11-2 and TRBJ2-5, with 8 bases lining up with TRBD2. Specimen: CD4+ or CD8+ T cells sorted from blood, collected in a trial of the OX40 agonist ivuxolimab. The sequence was obtained from an adult with an advanced solid tumor such as melanoma, head and neck, liver or kidney cancer. CDR3 protein: CASSPLSGGVIETQYF. CDR3 in DNA: TGTGCCAGCAGCCCCCTTTCGGGGGGGGTAATCGAGACCCAGTACTTC.